One TCR beta chain is described in this entry. The source of the sample is a study of CD8 T cell repertoires and HIV-1 epitope variants. Germline CDR1 reads SGHNT; CDR2 reads YYREEE (reference sequence). The V and J ends lost 0 bases and 3 bases respectively, with 10 bases between them. This CDR3 contains 15 residues. Clones were read by immunoSEQ multiplex PCR, and TCRdb kept only the in-frame ones, dropping some. The data show about 90,000 clones, roughly 80% seen once. The rearrangement joins TRBV5-4 to TRBJ2-1; D call uncertain. Sequenced: uncultured baseline CD8+ T cells from peripheral blood mononuclear cells (PBMCs). The origin of this receptor is a male donor with HIV. The DNA for the CDR3 is TGTGCCAGCAGCTTGGATGTACTTCTCTACAATGAGCAGTTCTTC. Translation: CASSLDVLLYNEQFF.